Below, 20 T cell receptor beta chains from the same sample are listed, as sequenced in a study of blood T cell repertoires in COVID-19. The data were produced by immunoSEQ multiplex PCR, yet TCRdb's version contains in-frame clones alone and is incomplete. The data show about 180,000 clones, more than 85% seen once. The sequenced material came from peripheral blood. The source is a woman between 25 and 40 years old with active or convalescent COVID-19.

This clone was observed a single time. V gene TRBV4-2 combines with J gene TRBJ2-1; 7 nucleotides align to TRBD1. The CDR3 spans 15 residues. The germline V gene has CDR1 LGHNA and CDR2 YNFKEQ. V shed 5 bases, J shed 1 base, and the junction held 5 bases outside the gene matches. The CDR3 sequence: CASSDPTGSYNEQFF. The CDR3 nucleotides read TGTGCCAGCAGCGACCCGACAGGGTCCTACAATGAGCAGTTCTTC.

V is TRBV7-8 and J is TRBJ1-5; 11 bases map to TRBD1. V dropped 2 bases and J dropped 2; count of bases not matched to a gene: 11. CDR1 and CDR2 from the germline V gene are SGHVS and FQNEAQ. This CDR3 comprises 19 residues. The CDR3 spells CASSLFSGQGVKGNQPQHF. The CDR3 DNA follows: TGTGCCAGCAGCTTATTCTCGGGACAGGGGGTTAAAGGCAATCAGCCCCAGCATTTT.

The chain has TRBV19 and TRBJ2-1, with 9 bases that match TRBD2. Germline V lookup: CDR1 LNHDA, CDR2 SQIVND (reference sequence). Unmatched junction bases numbered 3, after V lost 0 bases and J lost 12 bases. CDR3 size: 13 residues. The CDR3, as DNA: TGTGCCAGTAGTATAGAACTAGCGGGCATGCAGTTCTTC. Its translation: CASSIELAGMQFF.

This chain connects TRBV11-2 to TRBJ2-7, with D possibly being TRBD1 (6 bases). The CDR3 sequence is 14 residues long. Germline CDR1 reads SGHAT; CDR2 reads FQNNGV. V lost 5 bases, J lost 0 bases, and 11 bases lay in between. CDR3 DNA sequence: TGTGCCAGCAGCCGTAGGGGGAGCTCCTACGAGCAGTACTTC. It codes for CASSRRGSSYEQYF.

V usage is TRBV19 and J usage is TRBJ1-1; 7 bases match TRBD1. The V gene end was trimmed by 8 bases and the J gene end by 0 bases; junction bases not matched to a gene: 3. CDR1 is LNHDA, CDR2 SQIVND, per germline (reference sequence). CDR3 length: 13 amino acids. The CDR3 protein is CASPGQLNTEAFF. CDR3 DNA sequence: TGTGCCAGTCCGGGACAGTTGAACACTGAAGCTTTCTTT.

This chain uses TRBV5-6 with TRBJ1-5; D might be TRBD1 (6 bases). Germline V gene sequence: CDR1 SGHDT, CDR2 YYEEEE. The CDR3 totals 13 residues. V gave up 3 bases and J gave up 4 bases, with 8 bases separating them. The chain's CDR3 is CASSSGQNQPQHF. The CDR3 nucleotides are TGTGCCAGCAGCTCGGGACAAAATCAGCCCCAGCATTTT.

This chain joins TRBV19 and TRBJ2-7; the match to TRBD1 covers 7 bases. Losses at the gene ends were 5 bases for V and 2 bases for J; bases not matched to a gene: 6. The CDR3 length is 14 residues. CDR1 is LNHDA, CDR2 SQIVND, per germline (reference sequence). CDR3 sequence reads: CASSLQGWTYEQYF. The DNA of the CDR3 is TGTGCCAGTAGTTTACAGGGGTGGACCTACGAGCAGTACTTC.

V gene TRBV5-1 combines with J gene TRBJ2-7, with TRBD1 matching 10 bases. The length of the CDR3 is 16 residues. CDR1 is SGHRS and CDR2 is YFSETQ in the germline V gene. After removal of 2 bases from V and 2 bases from J, the junction contained 7 bases not matched to a gene. CDR3 residues: CASSLDGTGVAYEQYF. In DNA form, the CDR3 reads TGCGCCAGCAGCTTAGATGGGACAGGGGTGGCCTACGAGCAGTACTTC.

The genes are TRBV5-1 and TRBJ1-1; a weak D match, TRBD1 (5 bases). V dropped 0 bases and J dropped 0 bases, with 9 bases sitting between them. Germline V gene sequence: CDR1 SGHRS, CDR2 YFSETQ. CDR3 length: 15 amino acids. CDR3 coding DNA: TGCGCCAGCAGCTTGGTGGGGCCCATGAACACTGAAGCTTTCTTT. Its protein is CASSLVGPMNTEAFF.

The chain carries TRBV24-1 and TRBJ1-1, with TRBD1 matching over 7 bases. The CDR3 runs 13 residues. Germline V gene data show CDR1 as KGHDR and CDR2 as SFDVKD. The V segment lost 3 bases and the J segment 7 bases; nucleotides outside the gene matches: 4. The CDR3 reads CATSDPGGYEAFF. The CDR3 nucleotides are TGTGCCACCAGTGATCCAGGGGGTTATGAAGCTTTCTTT.

This chain connects TRBV2 to TRBJ1-1; D remains ambiguous. V dropped 3 bases and J dropped 1 base, with 9 bases sitting between them. The CDR3 is 14 amino acids. Germline values: CDR1 SNHLY, CDR2 FYNNEI. This chain's CDR3 is CASSDEETNTEAFF. DNA for the CDR3: TGTGCCAGCAGTGATGAGGAGACGAACACTGAAGCTTTCTTT.

The rearrangement links TRBV27 to TRBJ1-2; 8 bases align to TRBD1. In germline, CDR1 is MNHEY, CDR2 SMNVEV (reference sequence). CDR3 size: 16 residues. V lost 3 bases to trimming and J lost 3 bases; unmatched junction nucleotides: 9. CDR3: CASSLSAGGAHYGYTF. The CDR3 DNA is TGTGCCAGCAGTTTGTCCGCAGGGGGCGCCCACTATGGCTACACCTTC.

The genes are TRBV5-1 and TRBJ2-6; TRBD2 aligns across 9 bases. The CDR3 contains 17 residues. J lost 2 bases, V lost 0 bases, and 3 bases had no gene match. CDR1 is SGHRS and CDR2 is YFSETQ in the germline V gene. This CDR3 reads CASSLGGLATGANVLTF. Here the CDR3 DNA reads TGCGCCAGCAGCTTGGGAGGACTAGCGACTGGGGCCAACGTCCTGACTTTC.

This clone qualifies as large. In the same sample, other DNA sequences code for this CDR3. V gene TRBV11-3 combines with J gene TRBJ2-1, with a tentative D call TRBD2 (5 bases). Germline values: CDR1 SGHNT, CDR2 YENEEA. This CDR3 is 14 amino acids long. The ends were cut back, 5 bases at V and 1 base at J, with 9 bases in the middle. This CDR3 reads CASSGRDSYNEQFF. The CDR3 DNA follows: TGTGCCAGCAGCGGACGGGATTCCTACAATGAGCAGTTCTTC. The whole variable domain, remainder taken from reference TRBV11-3 and TRBJ2-1, is EAGVVQSPRYKIIEKKQPVAFWCNPISGHNTLYWYLQNLGQGPELLIRYENEEAVDDSQLPKDRFSAERLKGVDSTLKIQPAELGDSAVYLCASSGRDSYNEQFFGPGTRLTVL.

This clone has just a few counts. The V call is TRBV7-9, the J call TRBJ1-2, with D perhaps TRBD1 (5 bases). CDR1 and CDR2 from the germline V gene are SEHNR and FQNEAQ (reference sequence). Trimming shortened V by 4 bases and J by 4 bases, and 13 bases separated the two germline ends. This CDR3 spans 14 amino acids. CDR3 sequence: CASSSRQILYGYTF. In DNA, the CDR3 is TGTGCCAGCAGCTCCCGACAGATCCTCTATGGCTACACCTTC.

This chain connects TRBV6-2 or TRBV6-3 to TRBJ2-7, with D possibly being TRBD2 (5 bases). V was shortened by 2 bases and J by 6 bases, with 8 bases between the two germline ends. There are 12 residues in the CDR3. Germline V CDR1 and CDR2: MNHEY, SVGEGT. CDR3 protein: CASSYAGLEQYF. Here the CDR3 DNA reads TGTGCCAGCAGTTACGCAGGACTCGAGCAGTACTTC.

The V and J genes are TRBV6-6 and TRBJ1-6; maybe TRBD1 (6 bases). CDR3 length: 15 amino acids. Germline lookup yields CDR1 MNHNY and CDR2 SVGAGI (reference sequence). V was clipped by 2 bases and J by 7 bases, with 12 bases between them. The CDR3: CASSYKDSFNSPLHF. The CDR3 DNA reads TGTGCCAGCAGTTACAAGGACAGCTTCAATTCACCCCTCCACTTT.

The genes are TRBV5-4 and TRBJ2-7, with a possible D match to TRBD2 (5 bases). CDR3 length: 14 residues. V was trimmed by 4 bases and J by 2 bases, leaving 13 bases between them. The germline CDR1 and CDR2 sequences are SGHNT and YYREEE (reference sequence). The CDR3 loop reads CASSNQDGTYEQYF. CDR3 coding DNA: TGTGCCAGCAGCAATCAGGACGGGACCTACGAGCAGTACTTC.

The chain combines TRBV27 with TRBJ1-2; weak D call: TRBD1 (5 bases). This CDR3 has 13 residues. Trimming pared 3 bases from V and 8 bases from J, leaving 13 bases between. Germline CDR1 is MNHEY and CDR2 is SMNVEV (reference sequence). The CDR3 DNA reads as TGTGCCAGCAGTTTTACGGGGGAGGGGGGCTACACCTTC. Encoded protein: CASSFTGEGGYTF.

The chain couples TRBV2 to TRBJ1-2; a possible D gene is TRBD1 (6 bases). The germline V and J ends were trimmed by 4 bases and 6 bases, with 12 bases remaining between them. The CDR3 length is 13 residues. The germline V gene encodes CDR1 SNHLY and CDR2 FYNNEI. This CDR3 is CASSGTDTDGYTF. Written as DNA, the CDR3 is TGTGCCAGCAGTGGGACAGACACCGATGGCTACACCTTC.